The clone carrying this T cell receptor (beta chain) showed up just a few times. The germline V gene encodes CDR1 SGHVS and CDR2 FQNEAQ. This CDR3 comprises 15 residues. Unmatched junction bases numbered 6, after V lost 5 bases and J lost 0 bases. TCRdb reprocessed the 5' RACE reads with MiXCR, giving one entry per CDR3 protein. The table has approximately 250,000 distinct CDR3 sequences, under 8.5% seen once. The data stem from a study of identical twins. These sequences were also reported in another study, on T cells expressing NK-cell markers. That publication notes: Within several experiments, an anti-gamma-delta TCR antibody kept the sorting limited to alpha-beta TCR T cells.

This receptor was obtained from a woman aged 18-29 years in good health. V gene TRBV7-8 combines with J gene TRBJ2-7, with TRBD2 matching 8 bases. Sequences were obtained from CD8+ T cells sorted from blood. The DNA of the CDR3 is TGTGCCAGCAGCACCGGCGGGGGGCTCTCCTACGAGCAGTACTTC. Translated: CASSTGGGLSYEQYF.